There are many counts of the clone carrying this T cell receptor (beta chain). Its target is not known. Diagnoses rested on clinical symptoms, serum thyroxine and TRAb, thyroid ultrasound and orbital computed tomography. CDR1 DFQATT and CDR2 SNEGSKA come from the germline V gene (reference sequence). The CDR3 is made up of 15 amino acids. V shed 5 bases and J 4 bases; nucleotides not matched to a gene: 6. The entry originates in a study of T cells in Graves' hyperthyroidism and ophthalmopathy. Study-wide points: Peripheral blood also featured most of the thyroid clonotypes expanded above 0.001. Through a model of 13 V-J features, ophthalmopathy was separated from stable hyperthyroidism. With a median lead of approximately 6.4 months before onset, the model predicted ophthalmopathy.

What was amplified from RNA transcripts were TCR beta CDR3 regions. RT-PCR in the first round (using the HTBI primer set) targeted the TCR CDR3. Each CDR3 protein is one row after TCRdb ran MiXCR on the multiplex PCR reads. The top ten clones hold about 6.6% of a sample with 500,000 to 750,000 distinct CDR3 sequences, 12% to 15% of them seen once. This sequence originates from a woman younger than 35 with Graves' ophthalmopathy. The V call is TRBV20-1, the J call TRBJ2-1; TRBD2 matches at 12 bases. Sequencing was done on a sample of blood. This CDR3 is CSAVSGTSGYNEQFF. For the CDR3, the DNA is TGCAGTGCTGTCTCCGGGACTAGCGGGTACAATGAGCAGTTCTTC.